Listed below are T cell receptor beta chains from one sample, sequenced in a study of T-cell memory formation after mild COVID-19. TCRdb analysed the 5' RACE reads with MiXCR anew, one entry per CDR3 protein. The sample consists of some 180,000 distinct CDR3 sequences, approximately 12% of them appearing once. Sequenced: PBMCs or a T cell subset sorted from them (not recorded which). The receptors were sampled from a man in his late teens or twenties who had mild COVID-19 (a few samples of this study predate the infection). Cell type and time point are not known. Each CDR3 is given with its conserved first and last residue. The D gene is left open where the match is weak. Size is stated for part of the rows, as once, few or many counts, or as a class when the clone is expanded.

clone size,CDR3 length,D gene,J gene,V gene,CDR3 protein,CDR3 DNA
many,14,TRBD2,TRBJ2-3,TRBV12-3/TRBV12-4,CASTLSGGADTQYF,TGTGCCAGCACCCTTAGCGGGGGGGCAGATACGCAGTATTTT
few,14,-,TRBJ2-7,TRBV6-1,CASSEAWTAYEQYF,TGTGCCAGCAGTGAAGCGTGGACAGCTTACGAGCAGTACTTC
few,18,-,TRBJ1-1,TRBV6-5,CASSPWGQGRTQNTEAFF,TGTGCCAGCAGTCCGTGGGGGCAGGGACGGACGCAGAACACTGAAGCTTTCTTT
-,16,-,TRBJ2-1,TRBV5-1,CASSIRPQARGNEQFF,TGCGCCAGCAGCATCCGACCACAGGCTAGGGGCAATGAGCAGTTCTTC
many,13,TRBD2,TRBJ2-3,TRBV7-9,CASSLAGVDTQYF,TGTGCCAGCAGCCTAGCGGGGGTAGATACGCAGTATTTT
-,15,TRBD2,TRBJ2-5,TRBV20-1,CSARDTSGDQETQYF,TGCAGTGCTAGAGATACTAGCGGGGACCAAGAGACCCAGTACTTC
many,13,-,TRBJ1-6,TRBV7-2,CASSLGGDSPLHF,TGTGCCAGCAGCCTGGGAGGGGATTCACCCCTCCACTTT
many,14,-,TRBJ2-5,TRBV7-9,CASSSGTYQETQYF,TGTGCCAGCAGCTCCGGGACATACCAAGAGACCCAGTACTTC
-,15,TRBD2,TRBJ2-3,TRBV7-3,CASSQLAGRADTQYF,TGTGCCAGCAGCCAACTGGCAGGGAGGGCAGATACGCAGTATTTT
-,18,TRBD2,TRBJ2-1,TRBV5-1,CASSPNAGTSGGRNEQFF,TGCGCCAGCAGCCCGAATGCCGGGACTAGCGGGGGACGGAATGAGCAGTTCTTC
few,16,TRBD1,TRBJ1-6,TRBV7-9,CASSPLGGTGWPPLHF,TGTGCCAGCAGCCCCCTTGGGGGGACAGGGTGGCCACCCCTCCACTTT
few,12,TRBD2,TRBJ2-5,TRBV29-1,CSVGTSGETQYF,TGCAGCGTTGGGACTAGCGGAGAGACCCAGTACTTC
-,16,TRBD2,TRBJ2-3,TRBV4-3,CASSQARVAGGYTQYF,TGCGCCAGCAGCCAAGCACGGGTAGCGGGGGGATATACGCAGTATTTT
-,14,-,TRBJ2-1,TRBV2,CASSALGAQYEQFF,TGTGCCAGCAGCGCCCTTGGGGCGCAGTATGAGCAGTTCTTC
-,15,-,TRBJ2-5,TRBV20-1,CSARDVAGSQETQYF,TGCAGTGCTAGAGATGTGGCGGGGAGTCAAGAGACCCAGTACTTC
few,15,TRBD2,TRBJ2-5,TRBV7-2,CASSFLAGGKETQYF,TGTGCCAGCAGCTTCCTAGCGGGGGGCAAAGAGACCCAGTACTTC
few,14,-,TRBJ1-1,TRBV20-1,CSVSAQALNTEAFF,TGCAGTGTCTCAGCCCAGGCCCTGAACACTGAAGCTTTCTTT
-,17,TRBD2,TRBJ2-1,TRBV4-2,CASSQESLAGGYNEQFF,TGTGCCAGCAGCCAAGAGAGTCTAGCGGGGGGGTACAATGAGCAGTTCTTC
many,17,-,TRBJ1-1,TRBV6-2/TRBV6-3,CASSYFLTGRYVTEAFF,TGTGCCAGCAGTTACTTCCTAACAGGTAGATACGTCACTGAAGCTTTCTTT
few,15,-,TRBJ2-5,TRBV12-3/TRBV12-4,CASSRDTRGAETQYF,TGTGCCAGCAGTCGGGACACAAGGGGAGCAGAGACCCAGTACTTC
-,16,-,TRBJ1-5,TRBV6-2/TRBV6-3,CASSPRDPDSNQPQHF,TGTGCCAGCAGCCCCCGGGATCCGGATAGCAATCAGCCCCAGCATTTT
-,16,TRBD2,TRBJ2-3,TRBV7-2,CASSLGTSGGTDTQYF,TGTGCCAGCAGCTTAGGGACTAGCGGGGGTACAGATACGCAGTATTTT
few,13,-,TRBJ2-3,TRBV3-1,CASSTMRTDTQYF,TGTGCCAGCAGCACTATGCGCACAGATACGCAGTATTTT
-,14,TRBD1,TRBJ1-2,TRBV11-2,CASTRPGQKYGYTF,TGTGCCAGCACGAGACCGGGACAGAAGTATGGCTACACCTTC
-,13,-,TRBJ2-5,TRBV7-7,CASSEDSGETQYF,TGTGCCAGCAGCGAAGACAGTGGGGAGACCCAGTACTTC
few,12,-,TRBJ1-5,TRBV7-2,CASSYGLQPQHF,TGTGCCAGCAGCTACGGGCTACAGCCCCAGCATTTT
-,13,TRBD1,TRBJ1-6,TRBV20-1,CSAPGTANSPLHF,TGCAGTGCTCCCGGGACAGCTAATTCACCCCTCCACTTT
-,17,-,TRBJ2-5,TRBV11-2,CASRRAGRSISQETQYF,TGTGCCAGCAGACGAGCGGGCAGATCTATTAGTCAAGAGACCCAGTACTTC
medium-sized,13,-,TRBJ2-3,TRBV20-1,CSAFQGGPNTQYF,TGCAGTGCGTTCCAGGGGGGACCCAATACGCAGTATTTT
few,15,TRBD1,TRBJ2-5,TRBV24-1,CATSDPGTGGETQYF,TGTGCCACCAGTGATCCTGGGACAGGGGGAGAGACCCAGTACTTC
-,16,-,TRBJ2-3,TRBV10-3,CAISESLHPSTDTQYF,TGTGCCATCAGTGAGTCTCTCCACCCCAGCACAGATACGCAGTATTTT
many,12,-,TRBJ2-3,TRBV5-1,CASSLLGDTQYF,TGCGCCAGCAGCTTGTTGGGGGATACGCAGTATTTT
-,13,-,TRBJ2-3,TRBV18,CASSPAGGNTQYF,TGTGCCAGCTCACCGGCAGGAGGGAATACGCAGTATTTT
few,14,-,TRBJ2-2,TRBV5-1,CASSPGGGPGELFF,TGCGCCAGCAGCCCAGGAGGGGGGCCCGGGGAGCTGTTTTTT
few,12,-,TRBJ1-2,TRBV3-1,CASSLSVYGYTF,TGTGCCAGCAGCCTCAGTGTCTATGGCTACACCTTC
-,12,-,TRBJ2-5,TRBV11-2,CASTEGGETQYF,TGTGCCAGCACCGAAGGCGGGGAGACCCAGTACTTC
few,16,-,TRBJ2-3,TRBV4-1,CASSPGLFARVRKEYF,TGCGCCAGCAGCCCCGGCCTTTTTGCCAGGGTAAGAAAAGAGTATTTT
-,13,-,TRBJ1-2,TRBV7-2,CASSLHSVYGYTF,TGTGCCAGCAGCTTACACAGTGTTTATGGCTACACCTTC
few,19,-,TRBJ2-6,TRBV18,CASSLYSGTSYSGANVLTF,TGTGCCAGCTCACTTTACTCCGGGACAAGCTACTCTGGGGCCAACGTCCTGACTTTC
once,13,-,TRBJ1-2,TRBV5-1,CASSLGGSGGYTF,TGCGCCAGCAGCCTCGGAGGGTCAGGTGGCTACACCTTC
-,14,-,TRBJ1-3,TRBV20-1,CSARPSGYGNTIYF,TGCAGTGCTAGACCATCAGGATATGGAAACACCATATATTTT
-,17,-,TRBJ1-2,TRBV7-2,CASSLQLRRANNYGYTF,TGTGCCAGCAGCTTGCAATTGCGCAGGGCCAATAACTATGGCTACACCTTC
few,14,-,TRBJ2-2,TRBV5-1,CASSLGFITGELFF,TGCGCCAGCAGCTTGGGTTTTATCACCGGGGAGCTGTTTTTT
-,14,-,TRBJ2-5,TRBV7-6,CASSLRNSQETQYF,TGTGCCAGCAGCTTGAGGAACAGCCAAGAGACCCAGTACTTC
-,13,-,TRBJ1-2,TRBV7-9,CASTLRADDGYTF,TGTGCCAGCACCCTAAGGGCAGACGATGGCTACACCTTC
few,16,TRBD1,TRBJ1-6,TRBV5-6,CASSSLPDRGTAPLHF,TGTGCCAGCAGCTCCCTACCCGACAGGGGGACGGCACCCCTCCACTTT
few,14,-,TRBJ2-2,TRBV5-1,CASSTGPNTGELFF,TGCGCCAGCAGCACCGGCCCGAACACCGGGGAGCTGTTTTTT
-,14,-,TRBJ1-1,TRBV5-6,CASIEGLTGTEAFF,TGTGCCAGCATCGAGGGCCTTACGGGAACTGAAGCTTTCTTT
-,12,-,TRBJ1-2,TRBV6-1,CASSEGYYGYTF,TGTGCCAGCAGTGAGGGGTACTATGGCTACACCTTC
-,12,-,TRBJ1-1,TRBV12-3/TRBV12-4,CASSLSGTEAFF,TGTGCCAGCAGTTTATCGGGAACTGAAGCTTTCTTT
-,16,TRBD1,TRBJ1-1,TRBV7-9,CASSLADRPMNTEAFF,TGTGCCAGCAGCTTAGCGGACAGGCCTATGAACACTGAAGCTTTCTTT
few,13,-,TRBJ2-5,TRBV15,CATAGPFRETQYF,TGTGCCACCGCAGGTCCGTTCCGGGAGACCCAGTACTTC
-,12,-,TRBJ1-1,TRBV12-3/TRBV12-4,CASSLTAFEAFF,TGTGCCAGCAGTTTGACAGCGTTTGAAGCTTTCTTT
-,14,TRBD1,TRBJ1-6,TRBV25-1,CASSDPTGAADLHF,TGTGCCAGCAGTGATCCCACAGGGGCCGCAGACCTCCACTTT